One sample yielded the 14 T cell receptor beta chains listed below, sequenced in a study of control samples from healthy donors and cancer patients. Repertoires were generated with immunoSEQ multiplex PCR, while TCRdb's copy carries only in-frame clones and drops some. The repertoire consists of fewer than 90,000 clones, with about 88% occurring once and the leading ten covering around 5.4%. Sequenced: blood. The receptors originated from a woman in her forties or fifties in good health.

The J gene is TRBJ1-1, the V gene TRBV6-5; D ambiguous. Trimming shortened V by 8 bases and J by 4 bases, and 20 bases separated the two germline ends. CDR3 length equals 15 residues. CDR1 and CDR2 (germline): MNHEY, SVGAGI. CDR3 residues: CASGLSARPLTEAFF. The CDR3 DNA reads TGTGCCAGCGGTCTGTCGGCCCGCCCTCTCACTGAAGCTTTCTTT.

V usage is TRBV3-1 (or the pseudogene TRBV3-2) and J usage is TRBJ1-6; 9 bases agree with TRBD1. The CDR3 has 15 residues. The V segment lost 3 bases and the J segment 7 bases; nucleotides outside the gene matches: 4. Per germline, CDR1 LGHDT and CDR2 YNNKEL (reference sequence). The CDR3 nucleotides are TGTGCCAGCAGCCATGAGGGACAGGGCAATTCACCCCTCCACTTT. It translates to CASSHEGQGNSPLHF.

The rearrangement joins TRBV27 to TRBJ1-2; D uncertain. The CDR3 length is 13 residues. Germline V gene lookup returns CDR1 MNHEY and CDR2 SMNVEV (reference sequence). Trimming removed 5 bases from V and 3 bases from J, with 10 bases in between. CDR3 nucleotides: TGTGCCAGCAGTCCTACATCGTACTATGGCTACACCTTC. Its protein is CASSPTSYYGYTF.

V is TRBV2 and J is TRBJ2-1; TRBD1 matches at 7 bases. CDR1 is SNHLY and CDR2 is FYNNEI in the germline V gene. V was pared by 8 bases and J by 3 bases, with 16 bases of the junction left unmatched. The CDR3 sequence is 17 residues long. Here the CDR3 reads CASGNDRAIGYYNEQFF. Here the CDR3 DNA reads TGTGCCAGCGGTAACGACAGGGCCATAGGGTACTACAATGAGCAGTTCTTC.

The V call is TRBV5-1, the J call TRBJ1-1, with a possible D match to TRBD1 (6 bases). The V end was cut by 4 bases, the J end by 3 bases, with 16 bases between. The germline gives CDR1 SGHRS, CDR2 YFSETQ. The CDR3 sequence is 15 residues long. The CDR3 nucleotides are TGCGCCAGCAGCCAAGGACAGCGGGTGGACACTGAAGCTTTCTTT. Translation gives CASSQGQRVDTEAFF.

The chain employs TRBV6-5 and TRBJ1-5; the D is unclear. There are 14 residues in the CDR3. The V gene lost 10 bases and the J gene lost 4 bases, with 17 bases spanning the gap. Germline assignment: CDR1 MNHEY and CDR2 SVGAGI. Here the CDR3 reads CATLASSQNQPQHF. Written as DNA, the CDR3 is TGTGCCACCCTGGCGAGTAGCCAAAATCAGCCCCAGCATTTT.

The gene calls are TRBV2 and TRBJ2-2; 8 positions match TRBD1. This CDR3 comprises 15 residues. Trimming took 4 bases from V and 6 from J; bases not matched to a gene: 7. CDR1 is SNHLY, CDR2 FYNNEI, per germline. The CDR3 spells CASSVEDRGAGELFF. DNA for the CDR3: TGTGCCAGCAGTGTAGAAGACAGGGGTGCCGGGGAGCTGTTTTTT.

V and J are TRBV27 and TRBJ1-2; no clear D gene. V was trimmed by 3 bases and J by 7 bases, leaving 12 bases between them. There are 13 residues in the CDR3. Germline V gene sequence: CDR1 MNHEY, CDR2 SMNVEV (reference sequence). In DNA, the CDR3 is TGTGCCAGCAGTTTGAGGGATATGCGTGGCTACACCTTC. Translation gives CASSLRDMRGYTF.

This chain uses TRBV2 with TRBJ2-1; 7 nucleotides agree with TRBD1. Germline V CDR1 and CDR2: SNHLY, FYNNEI. There are 14 residues in the CDR3. V was clipped by 8 bases and J by 7 bases; unmatched bases: 11. The CDR3 bases are TGTGCCAGCGGAGCGAGGACAGGTGGTAATGAGCAGTTCTTC. This codes for CASGARTGGNEQFF.

This chain links TRBV27 with TRBJ1-3, with D uncertain. There are 13 residues in the CDR3. The germline V gene has CDR1 MNHEY and CDR2 SMNVEV (reference sequence). Trimming took 6 bases from V and 2 from J, leaving 8 bases between them. CDR3 bases: TGTGCCAGCAGAAGACTGACTGGAAACACCATATATTTT. Translating gives CASRRLTGNTIYF.

CDR3 amino acids: CASSPGGTGSRKLFF. The CDR3 DNA reads TGTGCCAGCAGCCCGGGGGGGACAGGGTCGCGGAAACTGTTTTTT. V and J are TRBV7-2 and TRBJ1-4; 9 bases map to TRBD1. This CDR3 is built from 15 residues. Germline lookup yields CDR1 SGHTA and CDR2 FQGNSA. The ends lost 5 bases at V and 11 bases at J; junction bases unmatched: 12. The variable domain in full, with the rest retrieved from reference TRBV7-2 and TRBJ1-4, is GAGVSQSPSNKVTEKGKDVELRCDPISGHTALYWYRQSLGQGLEFLIYFQGNSAPDKSGLPSDRFSAERTGGSVSTLTIQRTQQEDSAVYLCASSPGGTGSRKLFFGSGTQLSVL.

V is TRBV18 and J is TRBJ1-1; weak D call: TRBD1 (5 bases). Trimming pared 2 bases from V and 1 base from J, leaving 8 bases between. The CDR3 sequence is 14 residues long. Germline V gene sequence: CDR1 KGHSH, CDR2 LQKENI. CDR3 DNA: TGTGCCAGCTCACCAGGGGGTTGGAACACTGAAGCTTTCTTT. As protein: CASSPGGWNTEAFF.

Written as DNA, the CDR3 is TGTGCCAGCAGCTTCGAGCGGGGCAGGGGTGAGCAGTTCTTC. Its translation is CASSFERGRGEQFF. This chain links TRBV5-4 with TRBJ2-1, with a possible D match to TRBD2 (7 bases). This CDR3 spans 14 amino acids. Germline values: CDR1 SGHNT, CDR2 YYREEE (reference sequence). V was pared by 2 bases and J by 9 bases, with 15 bases between. Based on the CDR3 plus reference TRBV5-4 and TRBJ2-1, the full variable domain is ETGVTQSPTHLIKTRGQQVTLRCSSQSGHNTVSWYQQALGQGPQFIFQYYREEENGRGNFPPRFSGLQFPNYSSELNVNALELDDSALYLCASSFERGRGEQFFGPGTRLTVL.

The chain recombines TRBV5-4 with TRBJ2-6; no reliable D call. This CDR3 is built from 14 residues. Germline CDR1 and CDR2: SGHNT and YYREEE (reference sequence). V was shortened by 2 bases and J by 4 bases, with 7 bases between the two germline ends. The CDR3 protein is CASSLGWGANVLTF. Here the CDR3 DNA reads TGTGCCAGCAGCTTAGGGTGGGGGGCCAACGTCCTGACTTTC.